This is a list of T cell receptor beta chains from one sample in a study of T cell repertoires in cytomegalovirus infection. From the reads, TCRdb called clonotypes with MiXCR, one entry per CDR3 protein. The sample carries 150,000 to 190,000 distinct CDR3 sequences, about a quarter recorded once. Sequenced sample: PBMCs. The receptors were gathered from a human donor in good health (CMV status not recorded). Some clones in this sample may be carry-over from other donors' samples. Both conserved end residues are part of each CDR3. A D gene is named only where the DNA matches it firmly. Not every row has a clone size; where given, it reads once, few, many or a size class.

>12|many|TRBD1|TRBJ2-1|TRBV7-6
TGTGCCAGCAGCGGACAGGGCCCTGAGCAGTTCTTC
CASSGQGPEQFF
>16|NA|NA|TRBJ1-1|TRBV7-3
TGTGCCAGCAGCTTTCCACCCGACAGGACGAACACTGAAGCTTTCTTT
CASSFPPDRTNTEAFF
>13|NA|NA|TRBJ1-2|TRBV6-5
TGTGCCAGCAGTTACCAACCCCTCTATGGCTACACCTTC
CASSYQPLYGYTF
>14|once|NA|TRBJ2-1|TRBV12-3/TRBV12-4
TGTGCCAGCACAATAGGGGGGGGCTCCAATGAGCAGTTCTTC
CASTIGGGSNEQFF
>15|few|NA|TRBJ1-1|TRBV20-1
TGCAGTGCTAGAGTGGGGGGGGGCGGTGGCGCTGAAGCTTTCTTT
CSARVGGGGGAEAFF
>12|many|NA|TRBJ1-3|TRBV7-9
TGTGCCAGCAGCTTAGAAGGAAACACCATATATTTT
CASSLEGNTIYF
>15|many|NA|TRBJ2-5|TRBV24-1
TGTGCCACCAGTGATGAGGCAGGGGGGGAAGAGACCCAGTACTTC
CATSDEAGGEETQYF
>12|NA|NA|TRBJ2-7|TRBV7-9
TGTGCCATTTCCCTCAACTCCTACGAGCAGTACTTC
CAISLNSYEQYF
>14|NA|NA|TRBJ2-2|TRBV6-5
TGTGCCAGCAGTTACGGCGGCCCCAGCGGGGAGCTGTTTTTT
CASSYGGPSGELFF
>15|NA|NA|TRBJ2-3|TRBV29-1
TGCAGCGTTGAAGACAGGGGCAGCGACACAGATACGCAGTATTTT
CSVEDRGSDTDTQYF
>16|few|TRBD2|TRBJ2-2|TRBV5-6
TGTGCCAGCAGCGGCGGACTAGCGGGAGGTACCGGGGAGCTGTTTTTT
CASSGGLAGGTGELFF
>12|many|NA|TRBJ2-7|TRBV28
TGTGCCAGCACCCCTGGGGGGTATGAGCAGTACTTC
CASTPGGYEQYF
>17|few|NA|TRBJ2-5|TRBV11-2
TGTGCCAGCAGCTCCCCGGGCGAGGGGGGGGCCTTTACAACCCAGTACTTC
CASSSPGEGGAFTTQYF
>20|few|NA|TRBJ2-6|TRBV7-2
TGTGCCAGCAGCCCCCGGGTGGGGTCTGCGGTCGTGGCTGGGGCCAACGTCCTGACTTTC
CASSPRVGSAVVAGANVLTF
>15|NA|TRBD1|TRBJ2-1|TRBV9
TGTGCCAGCAGCCCCCCGGGACAGGGAGTCAATGAGCAGTTCTTC
CASSPPGQGVNEQFF
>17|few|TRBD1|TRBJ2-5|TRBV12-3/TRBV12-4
TGTGCCAGCAGTTTAGTAACAGGGGTTCCCTACCAAGAGACCCAGTACTTC
CASSLVTGVPYQETQYF
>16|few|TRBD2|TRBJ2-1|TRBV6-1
TGTGCCAGCATGAGGGGACTAGCGGTTAGTAGCGATGAGCAGTTCTTC
CASMRGLAVSSDEQFF
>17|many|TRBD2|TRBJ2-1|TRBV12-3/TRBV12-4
TGTGCCAGCAGCCCATTCAGGACTAGCGGGCCCAACAATGAGCAGTTCTTC
CASSPFRTSGPNNEQFF
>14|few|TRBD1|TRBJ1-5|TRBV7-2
TGTGCCAGCAGCTTAGGACAGGGACATCAGCCCCAGCATTTT
CASSLGQGHQPQHF
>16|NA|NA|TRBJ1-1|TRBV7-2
TGTGCCAGCAGCCCCCTACAGCATATAATGAACACTAAAGCTTTTTTT
CASSPLQHIMNTKAFF
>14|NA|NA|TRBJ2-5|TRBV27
TGTGCCAGCAGTTTAGCAGGGGCGGAAGAGACCCAGTACTTC
CASSLAGAEETQYF
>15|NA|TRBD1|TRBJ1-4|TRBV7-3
TGTGCCAGCAGCTTAACCGGGACAGCTGATGGAAAACTGTTTTTT
CASSLTGTADGKLFF
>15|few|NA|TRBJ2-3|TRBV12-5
TGTGCTAGTGCCCCCGGGCTAGAAGCTCTAGATACGCAGTATTTT
CASAPGLEALDTQYF
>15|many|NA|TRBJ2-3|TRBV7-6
TGTGCCAGCAGCCTTGGGACGGCAACCACAGATACGCAGTATTTT
CASSLGTATTDTQYF
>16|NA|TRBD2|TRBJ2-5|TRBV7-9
TGTGCCAGCAGCTTAGTAGGCCTAGCGGGAAAAGAGACCCAGTACTTC
CASSLVGLAGKETQYF
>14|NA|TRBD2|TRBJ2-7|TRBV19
TGTGCCAGTAGTAAACTAGCGATCCCCTACGAGCAGTACTTC
CASSKLAIPYEQYF
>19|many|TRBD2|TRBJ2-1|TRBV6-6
TGTGCCAGCAGTCAGCTCTCAGCGGGAGTTGATCGGTGGGACAATGAGCAGTTCTTC
CASSQLSAGVDRWDNEQFF
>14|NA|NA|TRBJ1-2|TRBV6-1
TGTGCCAGCAGTTCCGGACACCTGGGGGATGGCTACACCTTC
CASSSGHLGDGYTF
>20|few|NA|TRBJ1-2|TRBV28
TGTGCCAGCAGTTTATATTACTTGCGGGGTAGAACGGGACAACACTATGGCTACACCTTC
CASSLYYLRGRTGQHYGYTF
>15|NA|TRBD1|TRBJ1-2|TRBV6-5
TGTGCCAGCAGCCCGGACAGGGGAAGGAACTATGGCTACACCTTC
CASSPDRGRNYGYTF
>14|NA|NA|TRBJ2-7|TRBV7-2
TGTGCCAGCAGCATTAGCGGAGACGTCTACGAGCAGTACTTC
CASSISGDVYEQYF
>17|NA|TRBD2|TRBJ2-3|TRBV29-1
TGCAGCGTGCGGACTAGCGGGAGGGCCTTAAGAACAGATACGCAGTATTTT
CSVRTSGRALRTDTQYF
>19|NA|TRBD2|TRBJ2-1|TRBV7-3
TGTGCCAGCAGCTTAGGAAGTAGCGGGAGCTCGAGCTCCTACAATGAGCAGTTCTTC
CASSLGSSGSSSSYNEQFF
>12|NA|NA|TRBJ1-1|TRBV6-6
TGTGCCAGCAGCCCCACAGCGACTGAAGCTTTCTTT
CASSPTATEAFF
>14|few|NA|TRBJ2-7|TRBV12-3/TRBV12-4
TGTGCCAGCAGCCCCCAGGGGGGAATCTACGAGCAGTACTTC
CASSPQGGIYEQYF
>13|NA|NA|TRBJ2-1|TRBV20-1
TGCAGTGCTAGAGACAAACTAGTCAATGAGCAGTTCTTC
CSARDKLVNEQFF
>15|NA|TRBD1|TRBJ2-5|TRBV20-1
TGCAGTGCTAGACCCGGGGCCGACAGGGAAGAGACCCAGTACTTC
CSARPGADREETQYF
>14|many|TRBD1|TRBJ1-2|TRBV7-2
TGTGCCAGCAGCTTAGCTTTGAGACAGGGGGATTGTACCTTC
CASSLALRQGDCTF
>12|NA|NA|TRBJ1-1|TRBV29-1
TGCAGAGCAGGGACCGTGAACACTGAAGCTTTCTTT
CRAGTVNTEAFF
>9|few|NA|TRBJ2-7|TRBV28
TGTGCCAGCAGTTTCGAGCAGTACTTC
CASSFEQYF